These 3 T cell receptor beta chains were all obtained from the same sample, sequenced in a study of blood T cell repertoires in COVID-19. Clones were read by immunoSEQ multiplex PCR, and TCRdb kept only the in-frame ones, dropping some. The sample lists 150,000 to 200,000 clones, about 85% occurring once. Sample: peripheral blood. The receptors shown here come from a middle-aged man with acute or convalescent COVID-19.

A note on this clone: Other DNA sequences of this sample code for an identical CDR3. This sequence joins TRBV2 and TRBJ1-1; D possibly corresponds to TRBD1 (6 bases). Germline V gives CDR1 SNHLY, CDR2 FYNNEI. The V gene lost 4 bases and the J gene lost 4 bases, with 10 bases spanning the gap. The CDR3 has 13 amino acids. CDR3 region: CASSVQGSTEAFF. In nucleotides, the CDR3 is TGTGCCAGCAGTGTACAGGGCAGCACTGAAGCTTTCTTT.

The chain carries TRBV3-1 (or the pseudogene TRBV3-2) and TRBJ2-3; 10 nucleotides align to TRBD2. The germline gives CDR1 LGHDT, CDR2 YNNKEL (reference sequence). The length of the CDR3 is 19 residues. J gave up 0 bases and V 4 bases, and 13 bases lay outside the gene matches. The CDR3 DNA is TGTGCCAGCAGCCCCCTGGGAAGCGGGGGGGCCAGGAGCACAGATACGCAGTATTTT. This translates into CASSPLGSGGARSTDTQYF.

The chain links TRBV19 to TRBJ1-1; 7 nucleotides agree with TRBD1. Germline lookup yields CDR1 LNHDA and CDR2 SQIVND (reference sequence). The CDR3 sequence is 14 residues long. V was pared by 6 bases and J by 4 bases, with 8 bases of the junction left unmatched. CDR3 bases: TGTGCCAGTAGATGGACAGGAAGGAGCACTGAAGCTTTCTTT. It specifies CASRWTGRSTEAFF.